This T cell receptor (beta chain) was recorded in a study of molecular identifiers for immune sequencing clone quantification. This clonotype has a count of ten or more. What it recognizes is unknown. TCRdb re-derived calls from the PCR reads in MiXCR, one entry per CDR3 protein. The sample yields 460,000 or so distinct CDR3 sequences, about a fifth seen once. Each library that profiled naive CD8 cells came from approximately 20,000 to 1,000,000 sorted cells with 10%, 30% or 50% RNA. Based on a CD8+CD4-CCR7+CD45RA+ profile, naive CD8 T cells were sorted. This CDR3 has 15 residues. Germline V gene lookup returns CDR1 SGHTA and CDR2 FQGNSA. The ends were cut back, 3 bases at V and 4 bases at J, with 16 bases in the middle. Overall study findings and caveats: Effector cells kept over 98% of their molecules in clones above 20 RNA copies, while naive cells kept under 1% there. Detecting spiked Jurkat TCR RNA from one cell among around 930,000 naive cells was reportedly possible.

The J gene is TRBJ2-7, the V gene TRBV7-2; D is undetermined. Sequenced: naive CD8+ T cells from blood, with Jurkat cell RNA spiked in. Subset denoted: FACS-sorted CD8+CD4-CCR7+CD45RA+ naive T cells. The origin of this receptor is a human donor in good health. Some libraries in this study had Jurkat cell RNA spiked in. CDR3 nucleotides: TGTGCCAGCAGCTTTGGGATCGGGTCTGGTTACGAGCAGTACTTC. Protein sequence: CASSFGIGSGYEQYF.